The entry below describes one TCR beta chain. The antigen is undetermined. The data derive from a study of chemoradiotherapy in HPV16-positive cancers. Overall study findings and caveats: Only a couple of HPV16-positive patients supplied the functional HPV-specificity definition.

TCRdb's copy holds only in-frame clones and misses some; the assay was immunoSEQ multiplex PCR. The data show 25,000 to 40,000 clones, with 89% seen just once and 2.5% to 3.5% held by the top ten. Sequenced here: blood, sampled from a patient who underwent chemoradiotherapy. This sequence originates from a human donor with HPV-associated anogenital cancer.

DNA of the CDR3: TGTGCCATCAGTGAGTCGGGCACCTCTAACTATGGCTACACCTTC. Its translation: CAISESGTSNYGYTF. V is TRBV10-3 and J is TRBJ1-2; D call uncertain. Between the trimmed V and J ends, which lost 0 bases and 0 bases, there was a span of 8 bases. Per germline, CDR1 ENHRY and CDR2 SYGVKD. This CDR3 comprises 15 residues.